This T cell receptor (beta chain) emerged from a study of CD8 T cells in ankylosing spondylitis. Study results and limitations: Blood from ankylosing spondylitis patients appeared to carry a characteristic roughly 8-variant TCR beta motif.

Trimming cost V 3 bases and J 3 bases, with 14 bases left between them. CDR3 length: 15 amino acids. Germline V gene data show CDR1 as LGHDT and CDR2 as YNNKEL (reference sequence). MiXCR, run by TCRdb on the 5' RACE reads, gives a single entry per CDR3 protein. The repertoire has 390,000 or so distinct CDR3 sequences, around 22% of them found once; the top ten carry about 17%. This clonotype came up a few times. The target antigen is unknown. The sequenced material came from blood, either unsorted or a sorted T cell fraction (not recorded which). This receptor was obtained from a male donor with ankylosing spondylitis. This chain joins TRBV3-1 and TRBJ2-5, with D perhaps TRBD2 (5 bases). The CDR3 sequence: CASSQFSGMEETQYF. The CDR3 DNA reads as TGTGCCAGCAGCCAGTTCTCGGGGATGGAAGAGACCCAGTACTTC.